This T cell receptor (beta chain) was sequenced during a study of spatial heterogeneity in lung cancer. The time point: sample taken at primary tumor resection. The sequenced material consisted of unsorted whole RNA from tumor, nontumor lung or frozen PBMC. The 55 to 90 donors had untreated early-stage non-small cell lung cancer. The table lists this clonotype with a few counts. There are 15 residues in the CDR3. The germline CDR1 and CDR2 sequences are MNHEY and SMNVEV (reference sequence). The junction had 14 bases not matched to a gene; V was cut back by 4 bases and J by 8 bases. Individual TCR cDNA molecules each bore their own unique molecular identifier. MiXCR, applied by TCRdb to the 5' RACE reads, yields one record per CDR3 protein. The sample lists about 50,000 distinct CDR3 sequences, 7.6% seen once, with about 12% in the top ten.

The material was PBMCs, obtained at surgery. The receptor's source is a female donor with early-stage non-small cell lung cancer. The chain joins TRBV27 to TRBJ2-7; 7 bases are a match to TRBD2. CDR3 bases: TGTGCCAGCAGTTCCCCGAGCGGGGCGGGTGCCAAGCAGTACTTC. Amino acid sequence: CASSSPSGAGAKQYF.